The rows below give T cell receptor beta chains drawn from one sample of a study of blood T cell repertoires in COVID-19. Assay used: immunoSEQ multiplex PCR; TCRdb lists only in-frame clones, some missing. The repertoire consists of 55,000 to 75,000 clones, with approximately 89% occurring once and the leading ten covering around 8%. The sample was peripheral blood. All receptors come from a human donor in a cohort sampled during active COVID-19. Each CDR3 is given with its conserved first and last residue.

V gene: TRBV11-2
J gene: TRBJ2-7
CDR3 protein: CASTLGRDRILYEQYF

V gene: TRBV7-2
J gene: TRBJ1-2
CDR3 protein: CASSPRGGVRGYTF

V gene: TRBV2
J gene: TRBJ1-2
CDR3 protein: CASRGSGSAGYTF

V gene: TRBV11-3
J gene: TRBJ2-7
CDR3 protein: CASSQGGSYEQYF

V gene: TRBV6-5
J gene: TRBJ2-3
CDR3 protein: CASRDSGGPTDTQYF

V gene: TRBV5-1
J gene: TRBJ2-7
CDR3 protein: CASSPGGGGDEQYF

V gene: TRBV29-1
J gene: TRBJ1-2
CDR3 protein: CSVSGGGYTF

V gene: TRBV5-1
J gene: TRBJ2-7
CDR3 protein: CASSLAPGQGAGEQYF

V gene: TRBV29-1
J gene: TRBJ1-1
CDR3 protein: CSGGEAFVTEAFF

V gene: TRBV29-1
J gene: TRBJ1-1
CDR3 protein: CSVEVRLRGDREAFF

V gene: TRBV30
J gene: TRBJ2-3
CDR3 protein: CAWVDRSTRDTQYF

V gene: TRBV6-1
J gene: TRBJ1-1
CDR3 protein: CASSETRGTEAFF

V gene: TRBV28
J gene: TRBJ2-7
CDR3 protein: CASSLVADYEQYF

V gene: TRBV28
J gene: TRBJ2-7
CDR3 protein: CASTRRAQYF

V gene: TRBV9
J gene: TRBJ1-2
CDR3 protein: CASSGRGDDGYTF

V gene: TRBV6-5
J gene: TRBJ1-6
CDR3 protein: CASHGVRTVNSPLHF

V gene: TRBV9
J gene: TRBJ2-5
CDR3 protein: CASSVAGETQYF

V gene: TRBV10-1
J gene: TRBJ2-7
CDR3 protein: CASNLTGDPYEQYF

V gene: TRBV19
J gene: TRBJ2-7
CDR3 protein: CASSFGTGGYEQYF

V gene: TRBV2
J gene: TRBJ2-5
CDR3 protein: CASGWTGGSRAETQYF

V gene: TRBV10-3
J gene: TRBJ1-5
CDR3 protein: CAIKQGIHSNQPQHF

V gene: TRBV29-1
J gene: TRBJ1-2
CDR3 protein: CSVADGRGYGYTF

V gene: TRBV27
J gene: TRBJ1-2
CDR3 protein: CASSLSGRGSGYTF

V gene: TRBV4-1
J gene: TRBJ2-7
CDR3 protein: CASSQAATLAAYEQYF

V gene: TRBV11-2
J gene: TRBJ1-3
CDR3 protein: CASSLDRYGSGNTIYF

V gene: TRBV19
J gene: TRBJ2-7
CDR3 protein: CASGQPNYEQYF

V gene: TRBV3-1/TRBV3-2
J gene: TRBJ2-7
CDR3 protein: CASSQGQGRDSGDSYEQYF

V gene: TRBV30
J gene: TRBJ2-7
CDR3 protein: CAWMGSQGEYF

V gene: TRBV18
J gene: TRBJ2-5
CDR3 protein: CASSPLPIHRAQYF

V gene: TRBV11-2
J gene: TRBJ1-1
CDR3 protein: CASSFGTGGSGTEAFF

V gene: TRBV7-7
J gene: TRBJ2-7
CDR3 protein: CASSPTGAPYEQYF

V gene: TRBV12-3/TRBV12-4
J gene: TRBJ2-7
CDR3 protein: CASSHGTGYEQYF

V gene: TRBV2
J gene: TRBJ2-7
CDR3 protein: CASSEMRAGGGEQYF

V gene: TRBV30
J gene: TRBJ1-2
CDR3 protein: CAWSVGTGGAGYGYTF

V gene: TRBV19
J gene: TRBJ1-1
CDR3 protein: CASSMVAQGNKAFF

V gene: TRBV5-5
J gene: TRBJ2-7
CDR3 protein: CASSLAGTSGGAYEQYF

V gene: TRBV9
J gene: TRBJ1-2
CDR3 protein: CASSVGQGVNYGYTF

V gene: TRBV5-1
J gene: TRBJ1-1
CDR3 protein: CASSAPTGGKGDTEAFF

V gene: TRBV7-3
J gene: TRBJ1-3
CDR3 protein: CASSLGTGTNTIYF

V gene: TRBV11-2
J gene: TRBJ2-6
CDR3 protein: CASSLNAGPLSGANVLTF

V gene: TRBV9
J gene: TRBJ1-2
CDR3 protein: CASSVSSGYGYTF

V gene: TRBV7-2
J gene: TRBJ2-7
CDR3 protein: CASSLVVGEYEQYF

V gene: TRBV6-2/TRBV6-3
J gene: TRBJ2-7
CDR3 protein: CASSYSILAGAPLNEQYF

V gene: TRBV19
J gene: TRBJ1-4
CDR3 protein: CASSMNRELFF

V gene: TRBV9
J gene: TRBJ2-7
CDR3 protein: CASSAGLAGSYEQYF

V gene: TRBV28
J gene: TRBJ1-1
CDR3 protein: CASSLSRGRVTEAFF

V gene: TRBV30
J gene: TRBJ1-2
CDR3 protein: CAWRYRGGFYGYTF

V gene: TRBV6-6
J gene: TRBJ2-7
CDR3 protein: CASSYSLRYEQYF

V gene: TRBV2
J gene: TRBJ2-5
CDR3 protein: CASSGTVEIWETQYF

V gene: TRBV29-1
J gene: TRBJ1-4
CDR3 protein: CSVGISGDNEKLFF

V gene: TRBV5-1
J gene: TRBJ2-1
CDR3 protein: CASSMFGGGAKNEQFF

V gene: TRBV6-2/TRBV6-3
J gene: TRBJ1-1
CDR3 protein: CASSPDRVTEAFF

V gene: TRBV11-2
J gene: TRBJ2-7
CDR3 protein: CASSSPRTGTYEQYF

V gene: TRBV2
J gene: TRBJ2-7
CDR3 protein: CASSPQGGDVYEQYF

V gene: TRBV19
J gene: TRBJ1-1
CDR3 protein: CASNVGGSEAFF

V gene: TRBV2
J gene: TRBJ1-6
CDR3 protein: CASRRVELHF

V gene: TRBV28
J gene: TRBJ1-3
CDR3 protein: CASSITGTIYF

V gene: TRBV7-6
J gene: TRBJ2-3
CDR3 protein: CASSIRGGRLPDTQYF

V gene: TRBV9
J gene: TRBJ2-2
CDR3 protein: CASSPLTGELFF

V gene: TRBV19
J gene: TRBJ2-7
CDR3 protein: CASSVNTGYEQYF